The text below deals with one TCR beta chain. The CDR3 has 15 residues. Trimming pared 1 base from V and 2 bases from J, leaving 11 bases between. CDR1 is LGHDT, CDR2 YNNKEL, per germline (reference sequence). The data stem from a study of stem cell transplantation in POMP-related autoinflammatory disease. Study at large: Through one year post-transplant, neutrophils and platelets were 100% of graft donor origin.

Sequencing was performed with immunoSEQ multiplex PCR; in TCRdb, only in-frame clones are kept and a portion is missing. The sample holds some 68,000 clones, roughly 90% seen once. This clonotype was obtained from a human patient with POMP-related autoinflammation and immune dysregulation (PRAID). Certain T cells may be donor cells from the graft. The gene calls are TRBV3-1 (or the pseudogene TRBV3-2) and TRBJ2-5; D is perhaps TRBD2 (5 bases). The sample in question was CD4+ T cells from PBMCs, obtained after stem cell transplantation. CDR3 nucleotides: TGTGCCAGCAGCCAAGGGGGTAGCGTACAAGAGACCCAGTACTTC. This translates into CASSQGGSVQETQYF.